These T cell receptor beta chains were read from a single sample in a study of T cell responses to AZD1222 COVID-19 vaccine. The method was immunoSEQ multiplex PCR; TCRdb's version includes in-frame clones alone and lacks a portion of them. The table includes some 150,000 clones, 90% detected once. Source: peripheral blood, taken on day 0 of AZD1222 vaccination. Receptors were obtained from an adult in good health. The CDR3 runs from the conserved cysteine through the conserved F or W. D genes are given only for firm matches. Not all rows give a size; the values are once, few, many and, for expanded clones, a class.

d_call	clone_size	j_call	v_call	cdr3_nt	cdr3_aa
-	-	TRBJ1-1	TRBV2	TGTGCCAGCAGCGGACGGGTGAACACTGAAGCTTTCTTT	CASSGRVNTEAFF
-	-	TRBJ1-2	TRBV6-1	TGTGCCAGCAGTGAAGCGCAGTTTCCTGAGATCTATGGCTACACCTTC	CASSEAQFPEIYGYTF
-	-	TRBJ2-3	TRBV6-5	TGTGCCAGCAGGGGGCTTTGGGCAGATACGCAGTATTTT	CASRGLWADTQYF
-	-	TRBJ2-7	TRBV12-3/TRBV12-4	TGTGCCAGCAGTCCAAGGAGAACAGAGCAGTACTTC	CASSPRRTEQYF
-	-	TRBJ1-1	TRBV3-1/TRBV3-2	TGTGCCAGCAGCCTCCTTGGAGGCGGTGAAGCTTTCTTT	CASSLLGGGEAFF
-	-	TRBJ2-1	TRBV6-4	TGTGCCAGCAGCTTTAATAGCGAATACAATGAGCAGTTCTTC	CASSFNSEYNEQFF
-	once	TRBJ1-3	TRBV6-5	TGTGCCACCATGAGACACTACTCTGGAAACACCATATATTTT	CATMRHYSGNTIYF
-	-	TRBJ2-2	TRBV10-3	TGTGCCATCAGTGAATTAACGAACACCGGGGAGCTGTTTTTT	CAISELTNTGELFF
-	-	TRBJ1-1	TRBV28	TGTGCCAGTCTCGACAAGAACACTGAAGCTTTCTTT	CASLDKNTEAFF
TRBD2	-	TRBJ2-1	TRBV19	TGTGCCAGTAGTATCCAGCCAACTAGCGGGCCTAACAATGAGCAGTTCTTC	CASSIQPTSGPNNEQFF
TRBD1	-	TRBJ1-6	TRBV19	TGTGCCAGTAGTAGGACAGGGGTAGAGGGCTCCTATAATTCACCCCTCCACTTT	CASSRTGVEGSYNSPLHF
-	-	TRBJ1-1	TRBV6-5	TGTGCCAGCAGTTACAGCCCTGGCATGGTAACGAAGGAGGCTTTCTTT	CASSYSPGMVTKEAFF
-	once	TRBJ1-4	TRBV14	TGTGCCAGCAGCCGAAAAGGAAGAGGGTCCGCCAATGAAAAACTGTTTTTT	CASSRKGRGSANEKLFF
-	once	TRBJ2-7	TRBV6-5	TGTGCCAGCAGTTACTCGGACCCGCCTTCGGCGTACTTC	CASSYSDPPSAYF
-	-	TRBJ1-1	TRBV15	TGTGCCACCAGCAGAGCCATGACTAACACTGAAGCTTTCTTT	CATSRAMTNTEAFF
-	few	TRBJ2-2	TRBV14	TGTGCCAGCAGCCAAGACAGGACGGACACCGGGGAGCTGTTTTTT	CASSQDRTDTGELFF
-	-	TRBJ1-2	TRBV4-3	TGCGCCAGCAGCCAAGAGTGGGGTAGCAGCTACGACAATGGCTACACCTTC	CASSQEWGSSYDNGYTF
-	-	TRBJ2-1	TRBV13	TGTGCCAGCAGCTTGCCCGGCGCCTACAATGAGCAGTTCTTC	CASSLPGAYNEQFF
-	-	TRBJ2-7	TRBV29-1	TGCAGCGTTTCTTCGGGCTTAGAGCAGTACTTC	CSVSSGLEQYF
-	-	TRBJ2-2	TRBV6-1	TGTGCCAGCAGTGAAAGTTCGGAGGGTCCCGGGGAGCTGTTTTTT	CASSESSEGPGELFF
TRBD1	-	TRBJ2-4	TRBV5-6	TGTGCCAGCAGAAGACAGGGGGCGCGTGCCAAAAACATTCAGTACTTC	CASRRQGARAKNIQYF
-	-	TRBJ1-1	TRBV28	TGTGCCAGCACTAAGACAGTGTATGAAGCTTTCTTT	CASTKTVYEAFF
-	-	TRBJ1-2	TRBV28	TGTGCCAGCAGTAGCTCCGTAAAGTATGGCTACACCTTC	CASSSSVKYGYTF
TRBD1	-	TRBJ1-5	TRBV6-5	TGTGCCACCGCAGGGGGCCGACAGCCCCAGCATTTT	CATAGGRQPQHF
-	-	TRBJ1-4	TRBV27	TGTGCCAGCAGTTCGGGGATCGGAGATGGGAAACTGTTTTTT	CASSSGIGDGKLFF
TRBD2	-	TRBJ2-7	TRBV4-3	TGCGCCAGCAGCCAACGAGCGGGAGGCTACGAGCAGTACTTC	CASSQRAGGYEQYF
-	-	TRBJ1-5	TRBV4-2	TGTGCCAGCAGCCAACCCGGACAGAAAAATCAGCCCCAGCATTTT	CASSQPGQKNQPQHF
-	few	TRBJ2-7	TRBV11-2	TGTGCCAGCAGCTTTATTGGATTCGGAGGGGAAGGCTACGAGCAGTACTTC	CASSFIGFGGEGYEQYF
-	-	TRBJ2-1	TRBV4-1	TGCGCCAGCAGCCAAAGTGTAAGCCTCCCCAATGAGCAGTTCTTC	CASSQSVSLPNEQFF
-	-	TRBJ1-5	TRBV7-6	TGTGCCAGCAGCTTAGATTCCGGGGTCAATCAGCCCCAGCATTTT	CASSLDSGVNQPQHF
TRBD2	-	TRBJ2-3	TRBV4-3	TGCGCCAGCAGCCAAATAGCGGGACTCACAGATACGCAGTATTTT	CASSQIAGLTDTQYF
-	-	TRBJ2-3	TRBV7-9	TGTGCCAGCAGCCGCAGTGTAGCTTCTAGCACAGATACGCAGTATTTT	CASSRSVASSTDTQYF
-	once	TRBJ2-3	TRBV7-2	TGTGCCAGCAGCTTAGTTCAGCAGACACAGGGTACGCAGTATTTT	CASSLVQQTQGTQYF
TRBD1	-	TRBJ1-5	TRBV5-6	TGTGCCAGCAGCGTTTATACAGGGGGCCTACGCAATCAGCCCCAGCATTTT	CASSVYTGGLRNQPQHF
-	-	TRBJ2-5	TRBV5-4	TGTGCCAGCAGCCGCCGGGACGGACAAGAGACCCAGTACTTC	CASSRRDGQETQYF
TRBD2	-	TRBJ2-7	TRBV10-2	TGCGCCAGCAGCCTAGCGGGAGTCGACTACGAGCAGTACTTC	CASSLAGVDYEQYF
-	-	TRBJ2-1	TRBV29-1	TGCAGCGGATCTTCAGGGGTTGTTGAGCAGTTCTTC	CSGSSGVVEQFF
TRBD2	few	TRBJ2-1	TRBV18	TGTGCCAGCTCACCACTCCTCAGCGGGAGTAACTATGAGCAGTTCTTC	CASSPLLSGSNYEQFF